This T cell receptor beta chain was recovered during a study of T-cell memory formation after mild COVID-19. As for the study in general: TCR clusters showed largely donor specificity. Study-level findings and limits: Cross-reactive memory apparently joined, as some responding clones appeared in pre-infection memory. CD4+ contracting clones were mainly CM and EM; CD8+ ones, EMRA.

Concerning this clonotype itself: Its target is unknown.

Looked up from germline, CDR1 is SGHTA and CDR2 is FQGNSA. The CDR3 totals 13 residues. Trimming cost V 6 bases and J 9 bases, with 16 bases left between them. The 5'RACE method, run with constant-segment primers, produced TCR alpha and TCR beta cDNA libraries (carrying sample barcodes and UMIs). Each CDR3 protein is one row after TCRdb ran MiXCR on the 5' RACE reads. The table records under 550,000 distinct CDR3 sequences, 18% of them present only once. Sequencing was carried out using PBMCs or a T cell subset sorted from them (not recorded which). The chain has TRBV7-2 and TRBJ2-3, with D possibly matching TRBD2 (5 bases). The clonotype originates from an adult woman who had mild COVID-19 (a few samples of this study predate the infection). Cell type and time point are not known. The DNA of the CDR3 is TGTGCCAGCAGGACGGCCCGTGGAGGCACGCAGTATTTT. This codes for CASRTARGGTQYF.